Presented here are 9 T cell receptor beta chains from one specimen sequenced in a study of response to subunit inactivated influenza vaccine. TCRdb processed the RT-PCR reads anew with MiXCR; each CDR3 protein has one entry. The data show 710,000 or so distinct CDR3 sequences, approximately 14% seen once. Material: PBMCs from blood, obtained 11 to 12 days after vaccination. Source of these receptors: a man between 45 and 60 years old who received an inactivated influenza vaccine.

This clonotype has only a few counts. This chain links TRBV4-3 with TRBJ1-4; possible D gene TRBD1, 5 bases. The CDR3 has 16 residues. Germline V gene sequence: CDR1 LGHNA, CDR2 YSLEER. V lost 4 bases and J 0 bases, leaving 12 bases between the germline ends. CDR3 region: CASSPEGSATNEKLFF. CDR3 in DNA: TGCGCCAGCAGCCCCGAGGGGTCTGCAACTAATGAAAAACTGTTTTTT.

In its sample, this clonotype was seen many times. The chain couples TRBV29-1 to TRBJ2-7; 8 bases agree with TRBD1. There are 14 residues in the CDR3. With 4 bases clipped from V and 5 bases from J, the junction kept 10 bases outside the gene matches. Germline CDR1 is SQVTM and CDR2 is ANQGSEA. The CDR3: CSVVETGDPHEQYF. CDR3 sequence (DNA): TGCAGCGTTGTGGAGACAGGGGATCCCCACGAGCAGTACTTC.

The chain recombines TRBV7-2 with TRBJ1-2; D is undetermined. Trimming pared 2 bases from V and 4 bases from J, leaving 14 bases between. Germline V gene data show CDR1 as SGHTA and CDR2 as FQGNSA. The CDR3 sequence is 15 residues long. Written as DNA, the CDR3 is TGTGCCAGCAGCTTACAGTTCACCGCCACCTATGGCTACACCTTC. The encoded protein is CASSLQFTATYGYTF. The entire variable domain, with the rest obtained from reference TRBV7-2 and TRBJ1-2, is as follows: GAGVSQSPSNKVTEKGKDVELRCDPISGHTALYWYRQSLGQGLEFLIYFQGNSAPDKSGLPSDRFSAERTGGSVSTLTIQRTQQEDSAVYLCASSLQFTATYGYTFGSGTRLTVV.

This chain connects TRBV10-3 to TRBJ2-1, with D unresolved. CDR3 length equals 13 residues. Trimming left V 0 bases short and J 5 bases short, with 5 bases between. Germline CDR1 is ENHRY and CDR2 is SYGVKD. CDR3 loop: CAISESLNNEQFF. The CDR3 DNA reads TGTGCCATCAGTGAGTCGTTGAACAATGAGCAGTTCTTC.

The table lists this clonotype with a few counts. The chain joins TRBV9 to TRBJ2-3; no clear D. From germline, CDR1 is SGDLS and CDR2 YYNGEE. This CDR3 has 13 amino acids. V lost 7 bases and J lost 2, with 11 bases in between. CDR3 DNA sequence: TGTGCCAGCGGGCGTCCAGACACAGATACGCAGTATTTT. It translates to CASGRPDTDTQYF. Full variable domain (rest looked up from reference TRBV9 and TRBJ2-3): DSGVTQTPKHLITATGQRVTLRCSPRSGDLSVYWYQQSLDQGLQFLIQYYNGEERAKGNILERFSAQQFPDLHSELNLSSLELGDSALYFCASGRPDTDTQYFGPGTRLTVL.

This clonotype was seen ten or more times. The germline gene is not matched at one end of the junction; a read error may be the cause. The chain uses TRBV18 and TRBJ2-5; 7 bases align to TRBD1. Germline V gene lookup returns CDR1 KGHSH and CDR2 LQKENI. The CDR3 sequence is 13 residues long. The CDR3 DNA is TGCGCCAGCAGCCCGGGACAGCAAGAGACCCAGTACTTC. Its translation: CASSPGQQETQYF.

The V and J genes are TRBV7-2 and TRBJ2-3, with D possibly TRBD2 on 5 matching bases. Germline loops: CDR1 SGHTA, CDR2 FQGNSA. This CDR3 contains 14 residues. V dropped 4 bases and J dropped 6 bases, with 14 bases sitting between them. The CDR3 loop is CASSSQAREDTQYF. The CDR3 DNA is TGTGCCAGCAGCTCGCAAGCTAGGGAGGATACGCAGTATTTT.

The sample holds many counts of this clonotype. This rearrangement joins TRBV5-1 to TRBJ2-5, with D possibly TRBD1 on 6 matching bases. Trimming left V 4 bases short and J 1 base short, with 11 bases between. There are 14 residues in the CDR3. Germline V gene data show CDR1 as SGHRS and CDR2 as YFSETQ. CDR3 in DNA: TGCGCCAGCAGCGACGGACAGATCCAAGAGACCCAGTACTTC. Translated: CASSDGQIQETQYF.

This clonotype has a handful of counts. The chain recombines TRBV12-3 or TRBV12-4 with TRBJ2-7; 11 nucleotides agree with TRBD2. This CDR3 has 15 residues. V gave up 7 bases and J gave up 3 bases; unmatched junction bases: 8. CDR3 bases: TGTGCCAGCACCATAAACACTAGCGGGGGCTACGAGCAGTACTTC. Protein sequence: CASTINTSGGYEQYF.